This T cell receptor beta chain was observed in a study of blood T cell repertoires in COVID-19. Study at large: The samples span acute and convalescent COVID-19 from the United States, Italy and Spain. Sample material is recorded as cDNA or gDNA derived from T cells, B-cell-depleted T cells, or PBMCs.

This table comes from immunoSEQ multiplex PCR, and its TCRdb copy is limited to in-frame clones, with some not included. The profile shows 70,000 to 95,000 clones, about 83% of them singletons. The CDR3 has 15 residues. Trimming pared 3 bases from V and 2 bases from J, leaving 12 bases between. CDR1 SGHNT and CDR2 YYREEE come from the germline V gene (reference sequence). Sequenced material: peripheral blood. The chain recombines TRBV5-4 with TRBJ2-1; possibly TRBD1 for D (6 bases). The clonotype comes from a human donor in a cohort sampled during active COVID-19. In DNA, the CDR3 is TGTGCCAGCAGCTCACAGGGCCCCCCCTACAATGAGCAGTTCTTC. As protein: CASSSQGPPYNEQFF. The variable domain in full, with the rest retrieved from reference TRBV5-4 and TRBJ2-1, is ETGVTQSPTHLIKTRGQQVTLRCSSQSGHNTVSWYQQALGQGPQFIFQYYREEENGRGNFPPRFSGLQFPNYSSELNVNALELDDSALYLCASSSQGPPYNEQFFGPGTRLTVL.